The sequence of this T cell receptor beta chain was determined in a study of OX40 agonist ivuxolimab in advanced cancers. TCRdb keeps only in-frame clones here, not all; method: immunoSEQ multiplex PCR. The sample consists of just over 60,000 clones, more than 85% of them appearing once. This sample comprised CD4+ or CD8+ T cells sorted from blood, obtained in a trial of the OX40 agonist ivuxolimab. This clonotype was obtained from an adult with an advanced solid tumor such as melanoma, head and neck, liver or kidney cancer.

The chain's CDR3 is CASSGVDGRPQETQYF. DNA of the CDR3: TGTGCCAGCAGTGGGGTCGACGGGAGGCCTCAAGAGACCCAGTACTTC. The V and J genes are TRBV6-4 and TRBJ2-5; 7 bases match TRBD2. V was pared by 4 bases and J by 2 bases, with 10 bases of the junction left unmatched. The CDR3 has 16 amino acids. Per the germline V gene, CDR1 is MRHNA and CDR2 is SNTAGT.